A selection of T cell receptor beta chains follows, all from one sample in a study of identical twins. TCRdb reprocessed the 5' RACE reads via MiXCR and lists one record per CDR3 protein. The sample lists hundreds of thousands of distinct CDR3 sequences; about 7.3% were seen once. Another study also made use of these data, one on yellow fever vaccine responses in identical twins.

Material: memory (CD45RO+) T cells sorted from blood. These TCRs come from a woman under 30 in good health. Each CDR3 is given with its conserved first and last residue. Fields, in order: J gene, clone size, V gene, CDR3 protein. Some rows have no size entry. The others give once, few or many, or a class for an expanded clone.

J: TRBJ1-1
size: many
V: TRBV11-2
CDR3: CASSEDRVVLEAFF

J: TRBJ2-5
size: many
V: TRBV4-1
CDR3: CASSQGILETQYF

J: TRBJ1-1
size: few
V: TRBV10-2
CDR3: CASSKTGYTEAFF

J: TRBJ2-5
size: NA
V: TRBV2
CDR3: CASSEAGARLTGMETQYF

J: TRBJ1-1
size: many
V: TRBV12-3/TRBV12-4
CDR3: CASSQGQARMNTEAFF

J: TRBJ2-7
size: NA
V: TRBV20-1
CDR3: CSALRTGVKDEQYF

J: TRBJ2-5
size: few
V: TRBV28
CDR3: CASLTSGGETQYF

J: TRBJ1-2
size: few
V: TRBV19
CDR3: CASTPGPTVHRYGYTF

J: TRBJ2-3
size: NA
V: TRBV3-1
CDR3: CASSQFSSGEQYF

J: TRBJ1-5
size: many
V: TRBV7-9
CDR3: CASSPTGVGNQPQHF

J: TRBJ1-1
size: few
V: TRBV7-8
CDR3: CASSSLRTGPNTEAFF

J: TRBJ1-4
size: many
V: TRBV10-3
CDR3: CAISGEANEKLFF

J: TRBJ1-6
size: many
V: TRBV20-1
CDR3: CSARVDSYPPGSPLHF

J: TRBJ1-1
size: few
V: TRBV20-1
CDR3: CSARRFPKTEAFF

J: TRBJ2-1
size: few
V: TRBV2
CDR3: CASGNTAGSYNEQFF

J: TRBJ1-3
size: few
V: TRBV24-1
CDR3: CATSDGRSEGDTIYF

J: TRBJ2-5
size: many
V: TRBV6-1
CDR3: CASSATTGAWETQYF

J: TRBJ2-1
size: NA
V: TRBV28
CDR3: CASSFEANEQFF

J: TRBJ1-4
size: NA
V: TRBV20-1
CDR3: CSATGDNWEKLFF

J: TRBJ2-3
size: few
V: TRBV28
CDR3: CACNRGGTDTQYF

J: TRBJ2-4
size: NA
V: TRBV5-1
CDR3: CASSPGQGSAKNIQYF

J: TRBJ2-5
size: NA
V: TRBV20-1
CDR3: CSARVPSGPGETQYF

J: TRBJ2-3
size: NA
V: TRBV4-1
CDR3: CASSQYPPTVGTDTQYF

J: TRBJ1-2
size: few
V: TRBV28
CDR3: CASTRGQRTTYGYTF

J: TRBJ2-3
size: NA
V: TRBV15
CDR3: CATSVRTGERSDTQYF

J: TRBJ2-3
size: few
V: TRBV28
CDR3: CASSPRSSTDTQYF

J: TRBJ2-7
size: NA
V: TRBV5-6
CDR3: CASSLGLRVSYEQYF

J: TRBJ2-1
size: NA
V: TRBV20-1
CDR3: CSARDHHRDSSEQFF

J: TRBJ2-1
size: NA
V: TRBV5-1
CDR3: CASSPRTSGKGNEQFF

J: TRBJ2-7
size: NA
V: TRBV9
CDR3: CASSVKQTAYEQYF

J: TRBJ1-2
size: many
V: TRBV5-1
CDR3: CASSLWGPTDGYTF

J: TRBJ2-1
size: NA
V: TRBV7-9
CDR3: CASSRDLFYNEQFF

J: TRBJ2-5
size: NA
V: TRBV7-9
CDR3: CASSNQGLAGGETQYF

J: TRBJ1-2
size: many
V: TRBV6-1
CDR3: CASSKEGRGYTF

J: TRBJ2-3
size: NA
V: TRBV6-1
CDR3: CATSAGGSSTDTQYF

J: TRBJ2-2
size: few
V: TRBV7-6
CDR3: CASSLDGGELFF

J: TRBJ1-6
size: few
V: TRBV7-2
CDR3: CASSPQVYNSPLHF

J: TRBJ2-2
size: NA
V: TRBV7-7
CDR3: CATLREGNTGELFF

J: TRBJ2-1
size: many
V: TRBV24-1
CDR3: CATSDAPGLAGGSEQFF

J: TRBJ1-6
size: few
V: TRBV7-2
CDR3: CASSLVDSSTPLHF

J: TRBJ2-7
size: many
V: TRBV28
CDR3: CASSYDGYEQYF

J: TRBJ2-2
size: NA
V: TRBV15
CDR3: CATSRDGAGELFF

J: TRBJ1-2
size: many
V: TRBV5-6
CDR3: CASSLVGDYTF

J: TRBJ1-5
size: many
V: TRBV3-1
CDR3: CASSLGVNQPQHF

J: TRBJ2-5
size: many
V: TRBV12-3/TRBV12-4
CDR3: CASSRGGSQETQYF

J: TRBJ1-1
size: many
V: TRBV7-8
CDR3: CASSSAPQRGPSRF

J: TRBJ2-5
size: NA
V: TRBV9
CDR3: CASSVGGIGQETQYF

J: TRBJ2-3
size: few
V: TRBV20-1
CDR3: CSALTPLHTDTQYF

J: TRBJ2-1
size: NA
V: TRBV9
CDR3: CASSGDSGSANEQFF

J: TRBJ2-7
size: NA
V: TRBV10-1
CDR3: CASRAGTSGPYEQYF

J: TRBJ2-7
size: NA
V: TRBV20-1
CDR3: CSARERAQGFGEQYF